In its sample, the clone carrying this TCR beta chain ranks as medium-sized. Antigen specificity is unknown. Via MiXCR, TCRdb re-called the reads, giving one row per CDR3 protein. This table has more than 6,500 distinct CDR3 sequences, under 25% appearing once. This record belongs to a study of lung T cells in sarcoidosis with Löfgren's syndrome. Whole-study context: CD4+ T cells build up in sarcoidosis bronchoalveolar lavage fluid.

Study outcomes and limitations: Shared TRAV12-1 and TRBV2 CDR3 motifs across Löfgren's syndrome patients reportedly suggested public CD4+ TCRs. TRAV12-1 preferentially paired with TRBV2, with homologous CDR3s. Löfgren's syndrome patients reportedly showed greatest TRAV12-1 and TRBV2 expansion versus controls.

This CDR3 region has 14 residues. With 4 bases removed from V and 1 base from J, the gap between germline ends came to 9 bases. From germline, CDR1 is ENHRY and CDR2 SYGVKD. The clonotype was recovered from a human donor with sarcoidosis (Löfgren's syndrome or another form), or a control subject (not recorded which). V and J are TRBV10-3 and TRBJ2-3; tentatively, D is TRBD2 (6 bases). The sequencing sample was made of CD4+ T cells from bronchoalveolar lavage fluid. The CDR3 spells CAISVRDGTDTQYF. In DNA, the CDR3 is TGTGCCATCAGTGTGCGGGACGGCACAGATACGCAGTATTTT.